This record concerns one TCR beta chain sequence. Residents of about 25 US areas, aged roughly 18 to 90 years, made up the participants. Among Cohort 3 donors, those recovered had two negative PCRs, clearance, or symptom resolution. This sample stems from a study of blood T cell repertoires in COVID-19. This CDR3 comprises 17 residues. Germline CDR1 reads WNHNN; CDR2 reads SYGVQD (reference sequence). The J segment lost 0 bases and the V segment lost 0 bases, leaving 5 bases of the junction unmatched. Assay used: immunoSEQ multiplex PCR; TCRdb lists only in-frame clones, some missing. The sample lists around 380,000 clones, about 90% occurring once.

The sequenced sample was PBMCs or T cells enriched from blood (not recorded which). The chain is built from TRBV10-1 and TRBJ2-1, with 7 bases fitting TRBD2. This sequence originates from a young man who had recovered from COVID-19. The CDR3 DNA sequence: TGCGCCAGCAGTGAGTCCGAGCGGGGCCTCTCCTACAATGAGCAGTTCTTC. Protein product: CASSESERGLSYNEQFF.